This TCR beta chain was identified during a study of a mutant IDH1 vaccine in newly diagnosed glioma. Study details: Treated patients comprised 62.5% males and 37.5% females, mean age roughly 44 years. Before enrollment, the patients had been treated with radiotherapy alone, temozolomide alone, or both together. Most of them had received both.

The method was immunoSEQ multiplex PCR; TCRdb's version includes in-frame clones alone and lacks a portion of them. The sample includes 80,000 to 100,000 clones, around 79% of them seen just once. For this clone: As yet, its antigen is unknown.

V was trimmed by 3 bases and J by 2 bases, leaving 14 bases between them. The CDR3 is made up of 15 amino acids. Germline lookup yields CDR1 SGHRS and CDR2 YFSETQ. Study-level points and caveats: Of all patients, under 95% showed vaccine-induced immune responses.

The time point is: baseline, week 1 (first vaccination visit). Treatment indicated: pre-vaccination baseline after standard-of-care therapy. Patients carried new grade 3 or 4 IDH1-mutant astrocytomas lacking nuclear ATRX. The sample was PBMCs, taken from a glioma patient treated with radiotherapy, temozolomide or both. This clonotype was obtained from a man aged 40-49 years with glioma. Some clones in this sample may be carry-over from other donors' samples. This chain uses TRBV5-1 with TRBJ2-5; tentatively, D is TRBD1 (6 bases). The DNA of the CDR3 is TGCGCCAGCAGCTCCCTCCCAGGGGATCAAGAGACCCAGTACTTC. This codes for CASSSLPGDQETQYF.